The next 23 T cell receptor beta chains were all read from a single sample in a study of T cell repertoires in cytomegalovirus infection. TCRdb ran MiXCR on the reads and lists one entry per CDR3 protein. The profile shows 830,000 or so distinct CDR3 sequences, roughly 33% of them singletons. These receptors have no identified antigens. Sequencing used cultured CD8+ T cells from PBMCs, obtained from culture after CMV antigen stimulation. The source is a human donor in good health (CMV status not recorded). Some clones in this sample may be carry-over from other donors' samples.

The rearrangement uses TRBV5-5 and TRBJ2-7, with 10 nucleotides matching TRBD1. With 4 bases clipped from V and 2 bases from J, the junction kept 3 bases outside the gene matches. The germline V gene has CDR1 SGHKS and CDR2 YYEKEE (reference sequence). The CDR3 extends over 14 amino acids. CDR3 sequence reads: CASSNGQGAYEQYF. CDR3 coding DNA: TGTGCCAGCAGCAACGGACAGGGGGCCTACGAGCAGTACTTC.

This rearrangement joins TRBV29-1 to TRBJ2-1; 8 nucleotides match TRBD2. The junction had 4 bases not matched to a gene; V was cut back by 6 bases and J by 3 bases. Per germline, CDR1 SQVTM and CDR2 ANQGSEA. The CDR3 is 13 residues long. The CDR3: CSVAGGDYNEQFF. The CDR3 DNA sequence: TGCAGCGTGGCGGGGGGTGACTACAATGAGCAGTTCTTC.

This clonotype showed up many times. This rearrangement joins TRBV7-8 to TRBJ1-2; D perhaps matches TRBD1 (5 bases). V was pared by 10 bases and J by 8 bases, with 23 bases between. Germline loops: CDR1 SGHVS, CDR2 FQNEAQ. The length of the CDR3 is 14 residues. The CDR3 protein is CATPGLPFVFGYTF. CDR3 coding DNA: TGTGCCACCCCGGGACTCCCTTTCGTCTTCGGCTACACCTTC.

This clonotype was seen repeatedly, ten times or more. The V and J genes are TRBV7-2 and TRBJ2-1, with 7 bases matching TRBD2. From germline, CDR1 is SGHTA and CDR2 FQGNSA. The CDR3 spans 17 residues. After removal of 1 base from V and 5 bases from J, the junction contained 11 bases not matched to a gene. For the CDR3, the DNA is TGTGCCAGCAGCTTAGGGGGTTCGCGGGGGACCCACAATGAGCAGTTCTTC. Protein product: CASSLGGSRGTHNEQFF.

The chain couples TRBV6-6 to TRBJ2-2; 11 bases line up with TRBD2. The CDR3 extends over 17 amino acids. V trimming: 4 bases; J trimming: 3 bases; junction bases outside the gene matches: 7. The germline CDR1 and CDR2 sequences are MNHNY and SVGAGI (reference sequence). The CDR3 nucleotides read TGTGCCAGCAGTTTCCTACTAGCGGGGGACTACACCGGGGAGCTGTTTTTT. Translated: CASSFLLAGDYTGELFF.

V is TRBV12-3 or TRBV12-4 and J is TRBJ1-4, with a tentative D call TRBD1 (5 bases). This CDR3 comprises 17 residues. V lost 5 bases and J lost 1, with 17 bases in between. The CDR3 DNA sequence: TGTGCCAGCAGTCTGTTACAGGCGGTGGGAACTAATGAAAAACTGTTTTTT. This translates into CASSLLQAVGTNEKLFF.

This clonotype was seen more than once but under ten times. The genes are TRBV7-9 and TRBJ2-1; 14 positions agree with TRBD2. The V gene's germline CDR1 is SEHNR and CDR2 FQNEAQ (reference sequence). CDR3 length equals 19 residues. V lost 4 bases, J lost 8 bases, and 16 bases stayed unmatched. CDR3 DNA: TGTGCCAGCAGCTACCTGACTAGCGGGGGGGCCCCTTCGGTCCATGAGCAGTTCTTC. This translates into CASSYLTSGGAPSVHEQFF. The entire variable domain, with the rest obtained from reference TRBV7-9 and TRBJ2-1, is as follows: DTGVSQNPRHKITKRGQNVTFRCDPISEHNRLYWYRQTLGQGPEFLTYFQNEAQLEKSRLLSDRFSAERPKGSFSTLEIQRTEQGDSAMYLCASSYLTSGGAPSVHEQFFGPGTRLTVL.

Notes on this clonotype: At one of its ends the junction is not consistent with the germline gene, which may arise from a read error. V and J are TRBV6-6 and TRBJ1-2; maybe TRBD1 (6 bases). The CDR3 sequence is 12 residues long. Germline values: CDR1 MNHNY, CDR2 SVGAGI (reference sequence). CDR3 sequence reads: CASTRQGSGYTF. CDR3 coding DNA: TGTGCAAGCACGCGGCAGGGGAGCGGCTACACCTTC.

This clonotype was recorded many times. CDR3 sequence (DNA): TGTGCCAGCAGTTTAGGGCGGGGGGGCAGCAATGAGCAGTTCTTC. It specifies CASSLGRGGSNEQFF. The genes are TRBV12-3 or TRBV12-4 and TRBJ2-1; 9 bases match TRBD2. Trimming removed 1 base from V and 6 bases from J; junction bases left unmatched: 4. The CDR3 is 15 amino acids.

The table lists this clonotype with a count of one. V and J are TRBV19 and TRBJ2-5; TRBD2 agrees at 14 bases. J was trimmed by 5 bases and V by 3 bases; bases with no gene match: 8. Germline CDR1 and CDR2: LNHDA and SQIVND (reference sequence). The CDR3 is 17 residues long. The DNA for the CDR3 is TGTGCCAGTAGTATTGAACCGGGACTAGCGGGGGAGGAGACCCAGTACTTC. Translation: CASSIEPGLAGEETQYF.

V gene TRBV27 combines with J gene TRBJ2-1, with D unclear. V gave up 6 bases and J gave up 5 bases, with 14 bases separating them. The CDR3 covers 14 residues. Germline CDR1 reads MNHEY; CDR2 reads SMNVEV (reference sequence). The CDR3 nucleotides are TGTGCCAGCAGCCCGTCCGGCAGACACAATGAGCAGTTCTTC. Protein product: CASSPSGRHNEQFF.

This clonotype was observed at least ten times. J is TRBJ1-5 and V is TRBV20-1, with 7 nucleotides matching TRBD1. The V gene end was trimmed by 6 bases and the J gene end by 7 bases; junction bases not matched to a gene: 9. This CDR3 is 13 amino acids long. CDR1 and CDR2 (germline): DFQATT, SNEGSKA (reference sequence). The CDR3 bases are TGCAGTGCCCCCGAGGGGGCAAGACAGCCCCAGCATTTT. This encodes CSAPEGARQPQHF.

This clonotype was detected a few times. V is TRBV20-1 and J is TRBJ1-1, with 10 nucleotides matching TRBD1. Unmatched junction bases numbered 2, after V lost 0 bases and J lost 4 bases. Germline CDR1 reads DFQATT; CDR2 reads SNEGSKA (reference sequence). The CDR3 is made up of 14 amino acids. CDR3 coding DNA: TGCAGTGCTAGAGATTGGGACAGGGGCACTGAAGCTTTCTTT. It translates to CSARDWDRGTEAFF.

The chain carries TRBV5-1 and TRBJ2-1; tentative D call: TRBD2 (7 bases). V lost 5 bases and J 7 bases, leaving 10 bases between the germline ends. Germline V lookup: CDR1 SGHRS, CDR2 YFSETQ. This CDR3 is built from 12 residues. As DNA, the CDR3 is TGCGCCAGCAGGGGGGGGCGAAATGAGCAGTTCTTC. It is translated as CASRGGRNEQFF.

This clonotype was counted between two and nine times. This rearrangement joins TRBV19 to TRBJ1-1, with TRBD1 identical over 7 bases. J lost 8 bases, V lost 3 bases, and 9 bases had no gene match. The CDR3 sequence is 14 residues long. Germline V gene lookup returns CDR1 LNHDA and CDR2 SQIVND (reference sequence). CDR3 sequence: CASSIFQGGAEAFF. CDR3 in DNA: TGTGCCAGTAGTATCTTCCAGGGGGGGGCCGAAGCTTTCTTT.

J is TRBJ2-1 and V is TRBV2, with 7 bases fitting TRBD1. Germline V CDR1 and CDR2: SNHLY, FYNNEI. V gave up 7 bases and J gave up 8 bases; unmatched junction bases: 11. CDR3 length: 14 residues. Here the CDR3 reads CASNGQDESYEQFF. CDR3 sequence (DNA): TGTGCCAGCAATGGACAGGACGAGTCGTATGAGCAGTTCTTC.

With regard to this clonotype: A much bigger clone sits one base away, suggesting this may be a read error. The V and J genes are TRBV19 and TRBJ1-1, with a weak D call TRBD1 (6 bases). The CDR3 contains 12 residues. Per germline, CDR1 LNHDA and CDR2 SQIVND (reference sequence). The germline V and J ends were trimmed by 3 bases and 5 bases, with 7 bases remaining between them. DNA for the CDR3: TGTGCCAGTAGTATTAGGGGGACTGAAGCTTTCTTT. This translates into CASSIRGTEAFF.

The rearrangement links TRBV10-3 to TRBJ2-7; D uncertain. From germline, CDR1 is ENHRY and CDR2 SYGVKD. The CDR3 spans 13 residues. V gave up 5 bases and J gave up 2 bases, with 10 bases separating them. CDR3 residues: CAISLDGTYEQYF. The CDR3 nucleotides read TGTGCCATCAGTCTGGACGGCACCTACGAGCAGTACTTC.

This clonotype was seen a few times. The rearrangement links TRBV7-6 to TRBJ1-1; D is possibly TRBD1 (6 bases). V shed 1 base and J shed 4 bases, with 10 bases lying between them. Germline lookup yields CDR1 SGHVS and CDR2 FNYEAQ. The CDR3 runs 14 residues. The CDR3 region is CASSLDWGLTEAFF. Here the CDR3 DNA reads TGTGCCAGCAGCTTAGACTGGGGGCTCACTGAAGCTTTCTTT.

The rearrangement joins TRBV7-6 to TRBJ1-1; TRBD1 agrees at 7 bases. The CDR3 spans 13 residues. The trim removed 3 bases at V and 6 bases at J, leaving 4 bases unmatched. CDR1 and CDR2 (germline): SGHVS, FNYEAQ. The CDR3 reads CASSLTGYSEAFF. In nucleotides, the CDR3 is TGTGCCAGCAGCTTGACAGGGTACTCTGAAGCTTTCTTT.

Here the CDR3 reads CSVEFGTSGYTGELFF. In DNA form, the CDR3 reads TGCAGCGTTGAATTCGGGACTAGCGGTTACACCGGGGAGCTGTTTTTT. The chain has TRBV29-1 and TRBJ2-2, with 11 positions matching TRBD2. The germline gives CDR1 SQVTM, CDR2 ANQGSEA. V lost 2 bases and J lost 3; bases outside the gene matches: 5. CDR3 size: 16 residues.

This clonotype was seen a few times. The chain links TRBV28 to TRBJ2-4; TRBD2 aligns across 8 bases. V dropped 3 bases and J dropped 3; count of bases not matched to a gene: 7. Germline assignment: CDR1 MDHEN and CDR2 SYDVKM. This CDR3 contains 16 residues. The CDR3 protein is CASSFYRAGGKNIQYF. CDR3 DNA sequence: TGTGCCAGCAGTTTCTACAGGGCGGGGGGCAAAAACATTCAGTACTTC.

The CDR3 loop reads CASSSGQGVDYYGYTF. In nucleotides, the CDR3 is TGTGCCAGCAGCTCGGGACAGGGGGTGGACTACTATGGCTACACCTTC. The V gene is TRBV7-9, the J gene TRBJ1-2; 11 nucleotides align to TRBD1. The CDR3 totals 16 residues. The ends lost 4 bases at V and 3 bases at J; junction bases unmatched: 7. Germline assignment: CDR1 SEHNR and CDR2 FQNEAQ (reference sequence).